A selection of T cell receptor beta chains follows, all from one sample in a study of PD-1 blockade in classical Hodgkin lymphoma. TCRdb's copy holds only in-frame clones and misses some; the assay was immunoSEQ multiplex PCR. The sample includes approximately 61,000 clones, about 90% of them seen just once. The sequenced sample was peripheral blood mononuclear cells (PBMCs), obtained before the fourth cycle of nivolumab. The receptors stem from a human donor with classical Hodgkin lymphoma. The CDR3 runs from the conserved cysteine through the conserved F or W. The order of the fields is V gene, D gene, clone size, J gene, CDR3 DNA, CDR3 protein. The D gene is left open where the match is weak. Clone size is given for some rows only: seen once, a few or many times, or a class if the clone is expanded.

V: TRBV5-1
D: TRBD1
size: -
J: TRBJ1-3
DNA: TGCGCCAGCAGCACCCTTGGACAGGGAGAGACTGGAAACACCATATATTTT
CDR3: CASSTLGQGETGNTIYF

V: TRBV6-1
D: TRBD1
size: -
J: TRBJ2-5
DNA: TGTGCCAGCAGACCCGTTGGGACAGCCCCCGGGGACCAGTACTTC
CDR3: CASRPVGTAPGDQYF

V: TRBV11-3
D: -
size: -
J: TRBJ2-1
DNA: TGTGCCAGCAGCTTCCGGGGGTCCTACAATGAGCAGTTCTTC
CDR3: CASSFRGSYNEQFF

V: TRBV10-2
D: -
size: -
J: TRBJ1-6
DNA: TGCGCCAGCAGTGAGGGCCAATCGGGGACCTATAATTCACCCCTCCACTTT
CDR3: CASSEGQSGTYNSPLHF

V: TRBV15
D: -
size: -
J: TRBJ2-7
DNA: TGTGCCACCAGCAGAGGGCTAGCTTACGAGCAGTACTTC
CDR3: CATSRGLAYEQYF

V: TRBV28
D: TRBD1
size: few
J: TRBJ2-1
DNA: TGTGCCAGCTCGCCCGCGGGACAGGGGGCTTATGAGCAGTTCTTC
CDR3: CASSPAGQGAYEQFF

V: TRBV28
D: TRBD1
size: -
J: TRBJ1-2
DNA: TGTGCCAGCAGTTTATGGGGAGCGGGACAGTCCTATGGCTACACCTTC
CDR3: CASSLWGAGQSYGYTF

V: TRBV5-1
D: -
size: few
J: TRBJ2-6
DNA: TGCGCCAGCAGCTTGCTGGTAGCCGGGGCCAACGTCCTGACTTTC
CDR3: CASSLLVAGANVLTF

V: TRBV9
D: -
size: -
J: TRBJ2-7
DNA: TGTGCCAGCAGCGTAGCTGGGGGGAAGGACGAGCAGTACTTC
CDR3: CASSVAGGKDEQYF

V: TRBV5-1
D: -
size: -
J: TRBJ1-2
DNA: TGCGCCAGCAGCTTATTTGACTCCTATGGCTACACCTTC
CDR3: CASSLFDSYGYTF

V: TRBV28
D: -
size: -
J: TRBJ1-6
DNA: TGTGCCAGCAGTAGGGGCGGGGGAAAATCCTATAATTCACCCCTCCACTTT
CDR3: CASSRGGGKSYNSPLHF

V: TRBV10-2
D: -
size: -
J: TRBJ1-5
DNA: TGCGCCAGCACCCAGGCCCAGGGCAATCAGCCCCAGCATTTT
CDR3: CASTQAQGNQPQHF

V: TRBV6-5
D: -
size: -
J: TRBJ1-1
DNA: TGTGCCAGCAGTGTCCTCGGGAACACTGAAGCTTTCTTT
CDR3: CASSVLGNTEAFF

V: TRBV5-6
D: TRBD1
size: -
J: TRBJ2-7
DNA: TGTGCCAGCAGCTTCCACAGGGGCTTCAGGTCCTACGAGCAGTACTTC
CDR3: CASSFHRGFRSYEQYF

V: TRBV6-4
D: -
size: -
J: TRBJ1-6
DNA: TGTGCCAGCAGCTTCAGGGATCTCGATTCACCCCTCCACTTT
CDR3: CASSFRDLDSPLHF

V: TRBV5-1
D: -
size: -
J: TRBJ2-2
DNA: TGCGCCAGCAGCTTGGAGGGCAGCACCGGGGAGCTGTTTTTT
CDR3: CASSLEGSTGELFF

V: TRBV7-9
D: -
size: -
J: TRBJ1-2
DNA: TGTGCCAGCAGCCCGGGGGTAGAGTATGGCTACACCTTC
CDR3: CASSPGVEYGYTF

V: TRBV7-3
D: TRBD2
size: -
J: TRBJ2-3
DNA: TGTGCCAGCAGCCCACCCGGCGGGGGGGCTGGCACAGATACGCAGTATTTT
CDR3: CASSPPGGGAGTDTQYF

V: TRBV6-4
D: -
size: -
J: TRBJ1-5
DNA: TGTGCCACTGAGAATCAGCCCCAGCATTTT
CDR3: CATENQPQHF

V: TRBV28
D: TRBD2
size: -
J: TRBJ2-5
DNA: TGTGCCAGCACCGTTCTAGCGGGGGCAGGGGAGACCCAGTACTTC
CDR3: CASTVLAGAGETQYF

V: TRBV19
D: -
size: -
J: TRBJ2-7
DNA: TGTGCCAGTTCAGACGGAAACACTAACTACGAGCAGTACTTC
CDR3: CASSDGNTNYEQYF

V: TRBV5-1
D: TRBD2
size: -
J: TRBJ2-3
DNA: TGCGCCAGCAGCCCCGGGACTAGCGGGGGGCTAACGCAGTATTTT
CDR3: CASSPGTSGGLTQYF

V: TRBV19
D: -
size: -
J: TRBJ1-3
DNA: TGTGCCAGTAGTATAGTGACGACTGGAAACACCATATATTTT
CDR3: CASSIVTTGNTIYF

V: TRBV5-1
D: -
size: -
J: TRBJ1-4
DNA: TGCGCCAGCAGCTTGGTAGGCACAACTAATGAAAAACTGTTTTTT
CDR3: CASSLVGTTNEKLFF

V: TRBV7-9
D: -
size: -
J: TRBJ2-1
DNA: TGTGCCATACGAGAGGAAGGCTCCTACAATGAGCAGTTCTTC
CDR3: CAIREEGSYNEQFF

V: TRBV29-1
D: -
size: -
J: TRBJ2-2
DNA: TGCAGCGTTGAAGGGGAGAACACCGGGGAGCTGTTTTTT
CDR3: CSVEGENTGELFF

V: TRBV28
D: -
size: -
J: TRBJ2-7
DNA: TGTGCCAGCAGTCAACCCCGAGGGGACTACGAGCAGTACTTC
CDR3: CASSQPRGDYEQYF

V: TRBV10-3
D: -
size: -
J: TRBJ2-1
DNA: TGTGCCATCAGTTCCCTTCGAGGGGGGTCCTACAATGAGCAGTTCTTC
CDR3: CAISSLRGGSYNEQFF

V: TRBV20-1
D: -
size: -
J: TRBJ2-7
DNA: TGCAGCACCCAGTTCGGATACGAGCAGTACTTC
CDR3: CSTQFGYEQYF

V: TRBV5-1
D: -
size: -
J: TRBJ2-3
DNA: TGCGCCAGCAACAGCATGCCCACAGATACGCAGTATTTT
CDR3: CASNSMPTDTQYF

V: TRBV5-1
D: TRBD1
size: few
J: TRBJ1-1
DNA: TGCGCCAGCAAAACCGGGACAGGGAACACTGAAGCTTTCTTT
CDR3: CASKTGTGNTEAFF

V: TRBV18
D: -
size: -
J: TRBJ2-1
DNA: TGTGCCAGCTCGCTGAGTATCTACAATGAGCAGTTCTTC
CDR3: CASSLSIYNEQFF

V: TRBV4-1
D: -
size: -
J: TRBJ2-7
DNA: TGCGCCAGCAGCCAAGTGACGGTCGGCGCGCGGGACTACGAGCAGTACTTC
CDR3: CASSQVTVGARDYEQYF

V: TRBV28
D: TRBD1
size: -
J: TRBJ1-6
DNA: TGTGCCAGCAGTTTATATTTGCAGGGGGCCTCCTATAATTCACCCCTCCACTTT
CDR3: CASSLYLQGASYNSPLHF

V: TRBV7-2
D: TRBD2
size: -
J: TRBJ2-5
DNA: TGTGCCAGCAGGCGGGGGACCGTTCTAGAGACCCAGTACTTC
CDR3: CASRRGTVLETQYF

V: TRBV28
D: -
size: -
J: TRBJ1-5
DNA: TGTGCCAGCAGACGGCCTGGCGCCCTGCCCCAGCATTTT
CDR3: CASRRPGALPQHF

V: TRBV6-5
D: -
size: -
J: TRBJ1-3
DNA: TGTGCCAGCGGAGAGACTGGAAACACCATATATTTT
CDR3: CASGETGNTIYF

V: TRBV6-1
D: -
size: -
J: TRBJ1-4
DNA: TGTGCCAGCAGTGAAGTCACGGGGTTTGATGAAAAACTGTTTTTT
CDR3: CASSEVTGFDEKLFF

V: TRBV19
D: TRBD1
size: -
J: TRBJ2-7
DNA: TGTGCCACCCAGGGGGCGACTGGTTACGAGCAGTACTTC
CDR3: CATQGATGYEQYF

V: TRBV27
D: -
size: -
J: TRBJ2-2
DNA: TGTGCCAGCAGTTCTACGAGCACCGGGGAGCTGTTTTTT
CDR3: CASSSTSTGELFF

V: TRBV5-1
D: -
size: -
J: TRBJ2-6
DNA: TGCGCCAGCAGCCCCTTAATAGGGGCCAACGTCCTGACTTTC
CDR3: CASSPLIGANVLTF

V: TRBV9
D: -
size: -
J: TRBJ2-2
DNA: TGTGCCAGCAGCGTAACGGGGAACACCGGGGAGCTGTTTTTT
CDR3: CASSVTGNTGELFF

V: TRBV4-1
D: -
size: -
J: TRBJ2-4
DNA: TGCGCCAGCAGCCAAGATGATGGGGAACTCCTAGCCAAAAACATTCAGTACTTC
CDR3: CASSQDDGELLAKNIQYF

V: TRBV7-9
D: -
size: -
J: TRBJ1-6
DNA: TGTGCCAGCAGCTTAGTTGCCCAGAATTCACCCCTCCACTTT
CDR3: CASSLVAQNSPLHF

V: TRBV7-6
D: TRBD1
size: -
J: TRBJ1-2
DNA: TGTGCCAGCAGCCCTTACGGACAGGGGAATTGGGGCTACACCTTC
CDR3: CASSPYGQGNWGYTF

V: TRBV27
D: -
size: -
J: TRBJ1-6
DNA: TGTGCCAGCAGTACCGGACCGTCCTATAATTCACCCCTCCACTTT
CDR3: CASSTGPSYNSPLHF

V: TRBV5-1
D: TRBD1
size: once
J: TRBJ2-5
DNA: TGCGCCAGCAGGTACAGGGGCGTGGAGACCCAGTACTTC
CDR3: CASRYRGVETQYF

V: TRBV28
D: -
size: -
J: TRBJ1-4
DNA: TGTGCCAGCAGGCTGACAAGTCGAAAACTGTTTTTT
CDR3: CASRLTSRKLFF

V: TRBV29-1
D: -
size: few
J: TRBJ1-1
DNA: TGCAGCGCCAGAGAAGGGGCGGGCACTGAAGCTTTCTTT
CDR3: CSAREGAGTEAFF

V: TRBV4-2
D: TRBD2
size: -
J: TRBJ2-7
DNA: TGTGCCAGCAGCCAGTCCACTAGCGGGGGATTCTACGAGCAGTACTTC
CDR3: CASSQSTSGGFYEQYF

V: TRBV5-1
D: -
size: -
J: TRBJ2-2
DNA: TGCGCCAGCAGCTTGGTCGGGGGGCCCACCGGGGAGCTGTTTTTT
CDR3: CASSLVGGPTGELFF

V: TRBV5-4
D: TRBD1
size: -
J: TRBJ1-5
DNA: TGTGCCAGCAGCTTACAGGGGGCTGGGCAGCCCCAGCATTTT
CDR3: CASSLQGAGQPQHF

V: TRBV10-3
D: -
size: -
J: TRBJ1-5
DNA: TGTGCCATCAGTGAGAGACTTGGGCAGCCCCAGCATTTT
CDR3: CAISERLGQPQHF

V: TRBV19
D: TRBD1
size: once
J: TRBJ2-3
DNA: TGTGCCAGTAGTGCGGACAGGGGAAGGGATACGCAGTATTTT
CDR3: CASSADRGRDTQYF

V: TRBV6-1
D: -
size: -
J: TRBJ2-7
DNA: TGTGCCAGCAGACTAGCCGGGACACCAACCTACGAGCAGTACTTC
CDR3: CASRLAGTPTYEQYF

V: TRBV2
D: -
size: -
J: TRBJ1-2
DNA: TGTGCCAGCAGTGTGGGAGGGCTCGGCTACACCTTC
CDR3: CASSVGGLGYTF